This TCR beta chain comes out of a study of T cell changes during pregnancy in multiple sclerosis. The repertoire was sequenced with immunoSEQ multiplex PCR; TCRdb's copy has only in-frame clones and lacks some. Of tens of thousands of clones listed, roughly 90% are singletons. This clone showed up just once. J was trimmed by 4 bases and V by 4 bases; bases with no gene match: 4. Germline assignment: CDR1 LGHNA and CDR2 YSLEER. CDR3 length equals 14 residues. This chain joins TRBV4-3 and TRBJ2-7; 10 bases line up with TRBD1. This clonotype was obtained from a female donor in good health, enrolled as a control in a pregnancy study. This specimen was peripheral blood, taken in the first trimester of pregnancy. DNA for the CDR3: TGCGCCAGCAGCCCCGGGACAGGGGCGTACGAGCAGTACTTC. Its translation is CASSPGTGAYEQYF.